The next 4 T cell receptor beta chains were all read from a single sample in a study of T-cell memory formation after mild COVID-19. TCRdb called the 5' RACE reads again in MiXCR, with one record for every CDR3 protein. The sample holds 150,000 or so distinct CDR3 sequences, more than 9% seen once. Sequenced sample: PBMCs or a T cell subset sorted from them (not recorded which). The origin of the receptors is a man between 18 and 35 years old who had mild COVID-19 (a few samples of this study predate the infection). Cell type and time point are not known.

The V and J genes are TRBV7-2 and TRBJ2-1, with D maybe TRBD1 (6 bases). CDR1 SGHTA and CDR2 FQGNSA come from the germline V gene. This CDR3 is 16 amino acids long. Deletions cut 3 bases from V and 8 bases from J, with 20 bases between. The CDR3 coding sequence is TGTGCCAGCAGCTTGGGCACAGGGTCTTCTAGGTATGAGCAGTTCTTC. It yields the protein CASSLGTGSSRYEQFF.

The V call is TRBV9, the J call TRBJ2-2; D ambiguous. V lost 2 bases, J lost 2 bases, and 4 bases lay in between. The CDR3 consists of 13 residues. Germline V gene lookup returns CDR1 SGDLS and CDR2 YYNGEE. CDR3 in amino acids: CASSVSNTGELFF. The DNA of the CDR3 is TGTGCCAGCAGCGTTTCTAACACCGGGGAGCTGTTTTTT.

This clonotype has ten or more counts. The chain links TRBV5-1 to TRBJ2-5; D could derive from TRBD1 or TRBD2 (6 bases each). From germline, CDR1 is SGHRS and CDR2 YFSETQ. Trimming removed 4 bases from V and 5 bases from J, with 18 bases in between. This CDR3 has 15 residues. CDR3 protein: CASSPGAGAWETQYF. CDR3 bases: TGCGCCAGCAGCCCGGGGGCAGGGGCTTGGGAGACCCAGTACTTC.

The chain couples TRBV7-2 to TRBJ2-3; tentatively, D is TRBD2 (5 bases). V was shortened by 2 bases and J by 7 bases, with 16 bases between the two germline ends. The germline V gene encodes CDR1 SGHTA and CDR2 FQGNSA. The CDR3 spans 15 residues. The CDR3 spells CASSLNSLGVNTQYF. As DNA, the CDR3 is TGTGCCAGCAGCTTAAACAGCCTCGGGGTCAATACGCAGTATTTT.